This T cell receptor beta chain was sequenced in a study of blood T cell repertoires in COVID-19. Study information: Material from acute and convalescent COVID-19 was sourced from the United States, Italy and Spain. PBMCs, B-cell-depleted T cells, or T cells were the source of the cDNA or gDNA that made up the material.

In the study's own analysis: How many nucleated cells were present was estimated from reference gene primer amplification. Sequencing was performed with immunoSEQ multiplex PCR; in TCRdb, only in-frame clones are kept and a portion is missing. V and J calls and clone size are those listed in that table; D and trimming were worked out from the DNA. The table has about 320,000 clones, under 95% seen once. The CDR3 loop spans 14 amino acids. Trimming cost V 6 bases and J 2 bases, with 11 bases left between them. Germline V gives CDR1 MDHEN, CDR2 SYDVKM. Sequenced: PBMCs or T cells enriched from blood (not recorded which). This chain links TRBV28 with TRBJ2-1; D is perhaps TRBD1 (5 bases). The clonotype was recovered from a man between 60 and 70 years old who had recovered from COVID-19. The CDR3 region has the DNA TGTGCCAGCAGGGTAAGACAGACCTACAATGAGCAGTTCTTC. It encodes CASRVRQTYNEQFF.